This note documents a single T cell receptor (beta chain) sequence. Its antigen is currently not known. Base qualities are not recorded, but no much larger clone differs from it by a single base. The method behind the library was the immunoSEQ multiplex PCR assay. For the multiplex PCR, a mixture combining 60 forward primers for TCR Vbeta segments and 13 reverse primers for TCR Jbeta segments was used. A multiplex PCR assay on genomic DNA amplified the CDR3 region of rearranged TCR beta genes. Amplified TCR beta libraries were sequenced as 87-base-pair reads on the Illumina HiSeq System. As for how the authors treated the data: A later analysis tallied tens of millions of unique TCR beta chains across the 650 to 750 repertoires, and approximately 11 million of those chains were shared by two or more donors. A nearest-neighbor algorithm error-corrected the raw reads and collapsed the reads into unique sequences, merging closely related sequences to remove PCR and sequencing errors. V, D and J gene segments were assigned by aligning CDR3 sequences to IMGT reference sequences. Each retained sequence needed at least a six-nucleotide match to both a V gene segment and a J gene segment. A rearrangement was called productive if the CDR3 had no stop codons and remained in frame with V and J, and every other rearrangement was called non-productive. CDR3 was defined according to IMGT convention as the region running from the second conserved V-encoded cysteine to the conserved J-encoded phenylalanine. The earlier analysis of some 600 of the donors excluded sequences that lacked an unambiguous match to a single V gene segment. In an earlier analysis of around 600 of the donors, V segments were called functional above 56.7% productive rearrangements and were called segregating when the between-donor standard deviation exceeded 5%. To diagnose cytomegalovirus status from the catalog of TCR beta chain sequences, a statistical classification framework was built. In a later analysis, V and J genes were assigned by comparing TCR nucleotide sequences against IMGT/GENE-DB human TR gene sequences. In a later analysis, CDR3 sequences and most-parsimonious VDJ recombination scenarios were assigned using the TCRdist pipeline. In a later analysis, each TCR beta chain was defined by its CDR3 amino acid sequence together with its V-gene family, and reads lacking a unique V-gene family were excluded. As a way to deal with suspected cross-contamination and a sequencing artifact, a later analysis dropped roughly 620 nucleotide sequences that were highly shared and had low generation probability. For each public chain, a later analysis derived a clonal expansion index from normalized ranks of inferred template counts within each repertoire. A later analysis computed generation probabilities with a VDJ recombination model fitted to out-of-frame rearrangements, and checked the results against IGoR. A later analysis scored TCR-TCR, TCR-HLA and TCR-CMV co-occurrence with hypergeometric tests, applying a repertoire-size bias correction to TCR pairs. A later analysis estimated false discovery rates by permuting HLA or CMV assignments 20 times. In a later analysis, co-occurring TCRs were grouped using DBSCAN, with TCRdist sequence similarity added in when clustering inside HLA-allele-positive subsets. Co-occurrence clustering excluded repertoires with fewer than 30,000 or more than 120,000 public chains, plus five with anomalous nucleotide sharing. TCRdb retrieved this table from immuneACCESS and kept in-frame rearrangements only. Not all clones are present; in checked studies, unresolved V genes account for under half, and no reason is known for the remainder. The V and J calls and clone size are taken from that table; D and trimming were inferred from the DNA. The sample table holds roughly 73,000 clones, of which about four fifths were seen once. The ten largest account for roughly 3.5% of the sample.

The cohort was made up of 500 to 800 healthy bone marrow donors. Cohort members were all nominally healthy when sampled, although unrecorded immune exposures were likely present. The donor tested CMV seronegative and was one of the 352 seronegative cohort members. A peripheral blood sample was provided by each donor, and peripheral blood mononuclear cells were used for TCR beta sequencing. The Qiagen DNeasy Blood Extraction Kit was used to extract genomic DNA from the blood cell samples. The CDR3, from cysteine to phenylalanine, totals 19 residues. The read is trimmed to its CDR3 DNA, 57 bases read in frame from base 1. Relative to germline, V is missing 6 bases and J is missing 2 bases, with 10 bases of the junction outside any gene match. In the germline V gene (reference sequence), CDR1 corresponds to MNHEY and CDR2 to SMNVEV. The sample comes from a study of cytomegalovirus exposure and HLA in healthy donors (dated 2017 in TCRdb). In the study overall: According to an earlier analysis of 587 of the donors, about 180 million T cells yielded 100 million or so unique TCR beta sequences and 276 Gb of sequence data. Both class I and class II loci were covered by HLA typing, at four-digit resolution. Rather than drawing on any new phenotypic data, the later analysis identified candidate immune exposures from TCR beta sequences and the way those sequences occurred across donors. In an earlier analysis of more than 550 of the donors, high-throughput TCR beta sequencing was used to judge whether each TCR beta V gene segment behaved as functional or pseudogenic. Among the approximately 420 genotyped donors, approximately 77% belonged to the genetic ancestry cluster associated with self-reported Caucasian donors. The study aimed to test whether cataloging public T cell receptors could reveal signatures of past pathogen exposure. A few DR-DQ haplotypes were treated as single units for association and clustering because of strong linkage in the cohort. The number of typed donors differed by locus: about 629-630 for A, B, C, DRB1 and DQB1; some 500 for DQA1; fewer than 610 for DPA1; and some 470 for DPB1. An early release that covered fewer than 750 HLA-typed donors contained approximately 300 gigabases of sequencing data and about 84 million unique TCR sequences. Genome-wide SNP genotypes for about 60% of the 666 donors were used in a later genetic analysis, which treated that subset as a discovery cohort. Donor age, sex, ethnicity and CMV serostatus were compiled together with the repertoire data. A later analysis re-analyzed previously published TCR beta repertoires from 500 to 700 donors and added high-resolution HLA genotyping to study TCR occurrence patterns. Among about 400 genotyped donors of the cohort, an average of approximately 240,000 unique TCR beta nucleotide sequences was sequenced per donor, of which about 18% were non-productive. The study profiled the T cell repertoires of around 700 subjects by immunosequencing and related them to cytomegalovirus serostatus. Along with the roughly 670-subject first cohort, a separate validation cohort of over 90 different subjects was used. To predict cytomegalovirus infection status, the study brought together high-throughput TCR immunosequencing, statistical association of individual TCRs with disease status, and machine learning. All discovery cohort repertoires had been generated on a single sequencing platform.

Study-wide conclusions, independent of this receptor: It was suggested by the authors that the approach could potentially be generalized to other disease states and immunological phenotypes. Across donors, most TCR sequences were observed very rarely, whereas some public TCRs were present in many individuals. Because counts were too low, about 17 rarely observed V segments, including chromosome 9 orphons, were excluded from the earlier analysis of some 590 of the donors. Presence/absence analyses assumed roughly uniform sequencing depth across donors, an assumption that may not hold. Cytomegalovirus status was reported to be diagnosed by the classifier with high specificity and sensitivity in both the original and validation cohorts. Three of the identified cytomegalovirus-associated TCR beta chains were confirmed in vitro to be specific for cytomegalovirus antigens. According to a later analysis, TCR association rates differed among HLA loci, with DRB1 alleles showing the most associated TCRs and HLA-C alleles showing the fewest. Immune exposure information for the cohort was limited to CMV serostatus. Only TCR beta chains were sequenced in this cohort, and the absence of alpha or paired-chain data limited detectable features. Compared with equally common non-associated chains, HLA-associated TCR beta chains in a later analysis were more clonally expanded and had lower generation probabilities. Most CMV-associated TCR beta chains appeared to be HLA-restricted in a later analysis, and the HLA associations seemed to be driven largely by CMV exposure. In a later genetic analysis, a missense DCLRE1C variant was associated with V-gene and J-gene trimming of TCR beta chains, and the association was replicated in an independent cohort. Some IMGT-functional V segments, including TRBV6-2 and TRBV6-3, could not be told apart with the 87-base-pair reads, so those segments were excluded. Because HLA typing was missing for some donors at each locus, association tests included only the typed subset. The sequencing pipeline was judged likely to have produced a cluster of highly shared sequence variants as a technical artifact. In a later analysis, around 17,000 TCR beta sequences were associated with specific HLA alleles at a false discovery rate of 0.05. A further reported finding was that TCR beta sequences accurately predicted the HLA-A and HLA-B alleles for most subjects in the first cohort. A later analysis reported that several top co-occurrence clusters appeared linked to parvovirus B19, influenza, CMV and Epstein-Barr virus. Compared with the 666-donor mean, donors in an Asian-associated ancestry cluster had fewer N-insertions in productive TCRs, according to a later genetic analysis. Assigning TCR associations to individual alleles was difficult when HLA alleles, especially DR and DQ, strongly co-occurred. In the study, 150 to 200 TCR beta chains were listed as associated with cytomegalovirus. Correlated functional status among segregating V segments might reflect linkage disequilibrium, but an unknown experimental factor could not be ruled out. An earlier analysis of some 560 of the donors showed that most TCR beta V segments appeared in productive rearrangements either about 87% or about 30% of the time, which broadly matched IMGT annotations.

The clonotype comes from a man aged 35-49 years in good health and CMV-seronegative. The sequenced material came from PBMCs. The sequence is built from TRBV27 and TRBJ2-2, and 15 junctional nucleotides match TRBD2. The CDR3 in this case is CASSPPTGLAGGNTGELFF. The nucleotides are TGTGCCAGCAGCCCACCAACGGGACTAGCGGGGGGAAACACCGGGGAGCTGTTTTTT.